A selection of T cell receptor beta chains follows, all from one sample in a study of cytomegalovirus exposure and HLA in healthy donors. The repertoire was sequenced with immunoSEQ multiplex PCR; TCRdb's copy has only in-frame clones and lacks some. Here the sample table reports over 40,000 clones. Sequencing input: PBMCs. All receptors come from a young man in good health and CMV-seronegative. Each CDR3 is given with its conserved first and last residue. Fields, in order: V gene, J gene, D gene, CDR3 protein, CDR3 DNA. The D gene is left open where the match is weak.

TRBV5-1	TRBJ2-1	TRBD2	CASSAIAGGSYNEQFF	TGCGCCAGCAGCGCGATAGCGGGAGGGTCCTACAATGAGCAGTTCTTC
TRBV7-9	TRBJ2-7	TRBD1	CASSPRQGGNFYEQYF	TGTGCCAGCAGCCCCAGACAGGGTGGGAACTTCTACGAGCAGTACTTC
TRBV7-9	TRBJ2-7	TRBD2	CASSHRLAGSYEQYF	TGTGCCAGCAGCCACCGACTAGCGGGATCCTACGAGCAGTACTTC
TRBV11-2	TRBJ2-7	TRBD2	CASSATSGVYEQYF	TGTGCCAGCAGCGCGACTAGCGGGGTCTACGAGCAGTACTTC
TRBV10-3	TRBJ2-1	-	CAISDRKTTSSDNEQFF	TGTGCCATCAGTGACCGAAAGACTACGAGCTCCGACAATGAGCAGTTCTTC
TRBV19	TRBJ2-1	TRBD1	CASSMGRTGASGNEQFF	TGTGCCAGTAGTATGGGTCGGACAGGGGCTTCCGGGAATGAGCAGTTCTTC
TRBV5-5	TRBJ1-5	-	CASRRQINQPQHF	TGTGCCAGCCGGAGGCAGATCAATCAGCCCCAGCATTTT
TRBV5-1	TRBJ2-7	TRBD2	CASSPGLAGSYEQYF	TGCGCCAGCAGCCCCGGACTAGCGGGAAGCTACGAGCAGTACTTC
TRBV28	TRBJ1-2	-	CASSIDRNYGYTF	TGTGCCAGCAGTATAGACAGAAACTATGGCTACACCTTC
TRBV2	TRBJ1-5	TRBD1	CASSERVQGAKPQHF	TGTGCCAGCAGTGAACGGGTCCAGGGGGCCAAGCCCCAGCATTTT
TRBV6-1	TRBJ1-1	TRBD1	CASSDAGQLNTEAFF	TGTGCCAGCAGTGACGCGGGACAGTTGAACACTGAAGCTTTCTTT
TRBV6-6	TRBJ2-7	-	CASSYTRGTYEQYF	TGTGCCAGCAGTTACACGCGCGGGACCTACGAGCAGTACTTC
TRBV5-1	TRBJ2-5	TRBD1	CASSLGGTAVPGETQYF	TGCGCCAGCAGCTTGGGGGGGACAGCCGTTCCAGGAGAGACCCAGTACTTC
TRBV2	TRBJ2-1	-	CASTNNEQFF	TGTGCAAGCACTAACAATGAGCAGTTCTTC
TRBV14	TRBJ2-5	TRBD2	CASSQRLAGGLETQYF	TGTGCCAGCAGCCAACGACTAGCGGGGGGATTAGAGACCCAGTACTTC
TRBV13	TRBJ2-1	TRBD2	CASSYGLAGTLRSSYNEQFF	TGTGCCAGCAGCTACGGACTAGCGGGCACACTAAGGAGCTCCTACAATGAGCAGTTCTTC
TRBV7-8	TRBJ2-7	-	CASSLAGTPNPLDYEQYF	TGTGCCAGCAGCTTAGCTGGGACACCCAATCCCCTCGACTACGAGCAGTACTTC
TRBV5-4	TRBJ2-1	TRBD1	CASSFGTGTYNEQFF	TGTGCCAGCAGCTTCGGGACAGGGACGTACAATGAGCAGTTCTTC
TRBV19	TRBJ2-1	-	CAARTGLDANEQFF	TGTGCCGCCCGGACGGGACTTGACGCAAATGAGCAGTTCTTC
TRBV11-2	TRBJ1-1	-	CASSVRGDTEAFF	TGTGCCAGCAGTGTGAGAGGCGACACTGAAGCTTTCTTT
TRBV4-1	TRBJ1-5	-	CASSLLAESNQPQHF	TGCGCCAGCAGCCTCCTGGCGGAAAGCAATCAGCCCCAGCATTTT
TRBV2	TRBJ2-5	-	CASCDRETQYF	TGTGCCAGCTGTGATCGAGAGACCCAGTACTTC
TRBV19	TRBJ2-4	TRBD1	CASERTGGTKNIQYF	TGTGCCAGTGAGAGGACAGGGGGCACCAAAAACATTCAGTACTTC
TRBV10-1	TRBJ2-7	-	CASSERGAQPDEQYF	TGCGCCAGCAGTGAGCGGGGGGCGCAGCCCGACGAGCAGTACTTC
TRBV5-1	TRBJ2-7	-	CASSPSMGFYEQYF	TGCGCCAGCAGCCCCAGCATGGGCTTCTACGAGCAGTACTTC
TRBV18	TRBJ2-7	TRBD1	CASSPPRTGATNYEQYF	TGTGCCAGCTCACCGCCAAGGACAGGGGCAACAAACTACGAGCAGTACTTC
TRBV2	TRBJ2-5	TRBD2	CASYGSGFVQETQYF	TGTGCCAGCTACGGTAGCGGGTTCGTTCAAGAGACCCAGTACTTC
TRBV7-8	TRBJ1-2	TRBD1	CASSRQGHNYGYTF	TGTGCCAGCAGCCGACAGGGACATAACTATGGCTACACCTTC
TRBV19	TRBJ2-7	-	CASMAEAYEQYF	TGTGCCAGTATGGCGGAGGCCTACGAGCAGTACTTC
TRBV29-1	TRBJ1-1	-	CSVGGVNGMNTEAFF	TGCAGCGTGGGGGGGGTCAACGGGATGAACACTGAAGCTTTCTTT
TRBV5-1	TRBJ1-1	-	CASSKTPENTEAFF	TGCGCCAGCAGCAAGACACCAGAGAACACTGAAGCTTTCTTT
TRBV9	TRBJ1-1	-	CASSGGRSATEAFF	TGTGCCAGCAGCGGGGGGAGGTCGGCCACTGAAGCTTTCTTT